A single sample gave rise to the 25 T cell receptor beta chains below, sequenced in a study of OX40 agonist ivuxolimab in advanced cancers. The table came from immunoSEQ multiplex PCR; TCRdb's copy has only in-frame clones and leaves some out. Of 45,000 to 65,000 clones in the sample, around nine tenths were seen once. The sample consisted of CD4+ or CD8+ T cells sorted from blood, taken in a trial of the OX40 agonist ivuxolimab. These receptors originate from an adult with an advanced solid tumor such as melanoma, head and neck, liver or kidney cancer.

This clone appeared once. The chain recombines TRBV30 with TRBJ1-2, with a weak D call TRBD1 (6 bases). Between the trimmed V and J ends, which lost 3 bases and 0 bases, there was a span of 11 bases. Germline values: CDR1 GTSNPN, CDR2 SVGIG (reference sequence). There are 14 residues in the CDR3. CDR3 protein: CAWRQRGANYGYTF. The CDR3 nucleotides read TGTGCCTGGAGGCAGAGGGGGGCTAACTATGGCTACACCTTC.

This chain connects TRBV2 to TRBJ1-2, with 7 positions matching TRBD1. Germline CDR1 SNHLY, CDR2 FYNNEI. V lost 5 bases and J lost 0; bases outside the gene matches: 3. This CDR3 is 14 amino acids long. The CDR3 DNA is TGTGCCAGCAGTCGGGACAGAGCTAACTATGGCTACACCTTC. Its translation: CASSRDRANYGYTF.

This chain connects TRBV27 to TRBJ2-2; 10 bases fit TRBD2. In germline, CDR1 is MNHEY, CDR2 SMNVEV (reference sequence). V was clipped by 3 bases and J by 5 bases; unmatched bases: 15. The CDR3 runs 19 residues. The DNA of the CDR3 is TGTGCCAGCAGTTTCAATACCAGAACTAGCGGGAATTATACCGGGGAGCTGTTTTTT. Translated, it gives CASSFNTRTSGNYTGELFF.

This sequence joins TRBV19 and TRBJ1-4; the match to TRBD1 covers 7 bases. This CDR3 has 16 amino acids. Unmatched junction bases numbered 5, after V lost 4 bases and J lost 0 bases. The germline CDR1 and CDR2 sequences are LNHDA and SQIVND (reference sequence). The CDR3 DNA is TGTGCCAGTAGTAGCGGGACAGCGCCAACTAATGAAAAACTGTTTTTT. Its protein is CASSSGTAPTNEKLFF.

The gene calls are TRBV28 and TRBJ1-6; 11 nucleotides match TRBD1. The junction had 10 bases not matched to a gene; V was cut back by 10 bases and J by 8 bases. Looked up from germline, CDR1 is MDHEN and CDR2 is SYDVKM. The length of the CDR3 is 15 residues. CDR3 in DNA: TGTGCCACCATAGGACAGGGGGCGTCGTATTCACCCCTCCACTTT. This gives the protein CATIGQGASYSPLHF. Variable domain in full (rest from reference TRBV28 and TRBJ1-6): DVKVTQSSRYLVKRTGEKVFLECVQDMDHENMFWYRQDPGLGLRLIYFSYDVKMKEKGDIPEGYSVSREKKERFSLILESASTNQTSMYLCATIGQGASYSPLHFGNGTRLTVT.

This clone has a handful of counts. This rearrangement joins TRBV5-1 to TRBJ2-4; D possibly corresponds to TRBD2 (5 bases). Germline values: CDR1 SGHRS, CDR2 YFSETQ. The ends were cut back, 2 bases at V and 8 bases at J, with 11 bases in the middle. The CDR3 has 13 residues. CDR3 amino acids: CASSFEEEDIQYF. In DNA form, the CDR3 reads TGCGCCAGCAGCTTTGAGGAGGAGGACATTCAGTACTTC.

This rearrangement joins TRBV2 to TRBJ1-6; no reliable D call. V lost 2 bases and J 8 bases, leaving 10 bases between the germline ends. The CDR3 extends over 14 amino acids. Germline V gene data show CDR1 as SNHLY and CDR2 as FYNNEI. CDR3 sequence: CASSESSGDSPLHF. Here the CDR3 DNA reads TGTGCCAGCAGTGAATCCAGTGGGGATTCACCCCTCCACTTT.

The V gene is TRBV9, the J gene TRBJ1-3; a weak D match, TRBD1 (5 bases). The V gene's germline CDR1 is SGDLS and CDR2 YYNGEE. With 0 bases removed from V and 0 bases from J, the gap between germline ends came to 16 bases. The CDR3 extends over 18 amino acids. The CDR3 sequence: CASSVGPDGAYSGNTIYF. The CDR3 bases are TGTGCCAGCAGCGTAGGGCCCGACGGGGCATACTCTGGAAACACCATATATTTT.

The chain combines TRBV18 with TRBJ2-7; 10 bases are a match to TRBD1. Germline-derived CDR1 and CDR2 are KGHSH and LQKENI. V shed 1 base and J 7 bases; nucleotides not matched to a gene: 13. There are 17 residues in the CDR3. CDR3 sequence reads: CASSPLDPGTGVSEQYF. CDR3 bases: TGTGCCAGCTCACCACTTGATCCCGGGACAGGGGTTAGTGAGCAGTACTTC.

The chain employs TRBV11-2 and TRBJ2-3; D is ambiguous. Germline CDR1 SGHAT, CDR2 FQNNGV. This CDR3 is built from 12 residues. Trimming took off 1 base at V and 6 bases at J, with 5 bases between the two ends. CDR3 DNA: TGTGCCAGCAGCTTAGTTTTTGATACGCAGTATTTT. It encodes CASSLVFDTQYF.

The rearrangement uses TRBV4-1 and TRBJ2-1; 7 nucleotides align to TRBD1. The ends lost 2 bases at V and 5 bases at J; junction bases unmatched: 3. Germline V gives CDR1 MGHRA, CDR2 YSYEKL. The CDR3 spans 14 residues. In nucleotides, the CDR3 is TGCGCCAGCAGCCAACTCACAGGGGACAATGAGCAGTTCTTC. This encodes CASSQLTGDNEQFF.

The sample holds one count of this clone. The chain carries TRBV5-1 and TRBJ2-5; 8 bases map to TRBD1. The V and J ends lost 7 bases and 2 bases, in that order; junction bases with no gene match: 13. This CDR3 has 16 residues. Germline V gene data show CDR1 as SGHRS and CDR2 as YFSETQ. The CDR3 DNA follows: TGCGCCAGCGGCCCGGGACAGGCGACTTTACAAGAGACCCAGTACTTC. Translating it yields CASGPGQATLQETQYF.

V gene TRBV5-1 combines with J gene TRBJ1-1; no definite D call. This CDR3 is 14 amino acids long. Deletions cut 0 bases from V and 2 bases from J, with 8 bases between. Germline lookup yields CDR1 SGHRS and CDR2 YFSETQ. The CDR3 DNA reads TGCGCCAGCAGCTTGGAACCCGGAAACACTGAAGCTTTCTTT. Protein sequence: CASSLEPGNTEAFF.

The DNA of the CDR3 is TGTGCCAGCAGCTTAGACGTGGGAGTTAATGAAAAACTGTTTTTT. It is translated as CASSLDVGVNEKLFF. The rearrangement links TRBV11-2 to TRBJ1-4; D unresolved. The germline gives CDR1 SGHAT, CDR2 FQNNGV. The V gene lost 0 bases and the J gene lost 4 bases, with 9 bases spanning the gap. The CDR3 consists of 15 residues.

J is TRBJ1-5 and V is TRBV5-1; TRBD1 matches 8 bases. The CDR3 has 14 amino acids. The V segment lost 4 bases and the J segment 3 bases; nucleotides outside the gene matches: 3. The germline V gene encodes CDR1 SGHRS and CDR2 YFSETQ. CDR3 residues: CASSPGQDNQPQHF. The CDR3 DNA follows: TGCGCCAGCAGCCCGGGACAGGACAATCAGCCCCAGCATTTT.

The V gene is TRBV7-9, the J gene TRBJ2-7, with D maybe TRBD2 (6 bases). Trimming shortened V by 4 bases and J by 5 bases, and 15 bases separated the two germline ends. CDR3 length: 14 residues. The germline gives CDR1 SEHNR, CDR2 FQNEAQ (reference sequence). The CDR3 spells CASSSRDSGNEQYF. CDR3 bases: TGTGCCAGCAGCTCCCGGGACTCAGGGAACGAGCAGTACTTC.

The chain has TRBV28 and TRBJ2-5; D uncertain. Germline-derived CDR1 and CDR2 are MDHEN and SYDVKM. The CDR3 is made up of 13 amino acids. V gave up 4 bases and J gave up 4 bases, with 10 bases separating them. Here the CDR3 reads CASSSNTPETQYF. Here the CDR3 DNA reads TGTGCCAGCAGTTCAAACACCCCAGAGACCCAGTACTTC.

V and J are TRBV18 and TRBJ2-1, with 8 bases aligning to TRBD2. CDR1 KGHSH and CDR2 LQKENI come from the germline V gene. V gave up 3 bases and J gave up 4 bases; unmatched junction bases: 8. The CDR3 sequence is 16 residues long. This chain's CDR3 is CASSPLGLATYNEQFF. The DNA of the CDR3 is TGTGCCAGCTCACCCCTAGGACTAGCTACATACAATGAGCAGTTCTTC.

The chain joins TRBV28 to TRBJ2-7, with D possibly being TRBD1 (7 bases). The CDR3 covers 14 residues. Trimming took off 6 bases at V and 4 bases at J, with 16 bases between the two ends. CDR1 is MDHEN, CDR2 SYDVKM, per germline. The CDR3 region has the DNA TGTGCCAGCAGCGCGACAGGGACTTCATACGAGCAGTACTTC. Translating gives CASSATGTSYEQYF. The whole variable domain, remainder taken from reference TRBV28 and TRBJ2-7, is DVKVTQSSRYLVKRTGEKVFLECVQDMDHENMFWYRQDPGLGLRLIYFSYDVKMKEKGDIPEGYSVSREKKERFSLILESASTNQTSMYLCASSATGTSYEQYFGPGTRLTVT.

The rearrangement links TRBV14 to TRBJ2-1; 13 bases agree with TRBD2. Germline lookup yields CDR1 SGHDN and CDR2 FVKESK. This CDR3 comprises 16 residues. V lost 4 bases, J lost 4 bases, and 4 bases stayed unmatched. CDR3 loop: CASSRLAGGKYNEQFF. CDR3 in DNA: TGTGCCAGCAGCCGACTAGCGGGAGGCAAATACAATGAGCAGTTCTTC.

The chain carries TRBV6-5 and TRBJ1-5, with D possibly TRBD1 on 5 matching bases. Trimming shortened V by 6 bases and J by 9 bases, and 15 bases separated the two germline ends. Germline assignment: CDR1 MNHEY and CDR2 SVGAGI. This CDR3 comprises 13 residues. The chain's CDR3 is CASSQGVGVPQHF. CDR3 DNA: TGTGCCAGCAGCCAAGGGGTTGGAGTGCCCCAGCATTTT.

The CDR3 protein is CASSSWTSRNTGELFF. In DNA, the CDR3 is TGTGCCAGCAGCTCCTGGACTAGCAGGAACACCGGGGAGCTGTTTTTT. The chain has TRBV7-3 and TRBJ2-2, with 8 positions matching TRBD2. CDR1 is SGHTA, CDR2 FQGTGA, per germline. The CDR3 runs 16 residues. The J segment lost 1 base and the V segment lost 4 bases, leaving 5 bases of the junction unmatched. The whole variable domain, remainder taken from reference TRBV7-3 and TRBJ2-2, is GAGVSQTPSNKVTEKGKYVELRCDPISGHTALYWYRQSLGQGPEFLIYFQGTGAADDSGLPNDRFFAVRPEGSVSTLKIQRTERGDSAVYLCASSSWTSRNTGELFFGEGSRLTVL.

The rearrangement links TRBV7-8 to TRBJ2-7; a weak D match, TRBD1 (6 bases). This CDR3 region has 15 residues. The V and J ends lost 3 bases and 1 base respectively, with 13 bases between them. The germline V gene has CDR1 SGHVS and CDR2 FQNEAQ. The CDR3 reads CASSLGDILSYEQYF. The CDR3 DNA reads TGTGCCAGCAGCTTGGGGGACATCCTTTCCTACGAGCAGTACTTC.

For the CDR3, the DNA is TGTGCCAGTAGTCCTCGACAGACAGTCTATGGCTACACCTTC. It yields the protein CASSPRQTVYGYTF. The chain links TRBV19 to TRBJ1-2; possible D gene TRBD1, 5 bases. From germline, CDR1 is LNHDA and CDR2 SQIVND (reference sequence). CDR3 length: 14 residues. V was shortened by 5 bases and J by 4 bases, with 14 bases between the two germline ends.

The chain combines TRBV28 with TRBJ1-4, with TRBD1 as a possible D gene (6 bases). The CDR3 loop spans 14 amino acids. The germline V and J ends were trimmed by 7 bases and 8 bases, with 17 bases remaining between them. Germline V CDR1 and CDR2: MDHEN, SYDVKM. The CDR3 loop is CASTLRGGNEKLFF. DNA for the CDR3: TGTGCCAGCACCCTTAGGGGGGGAAACGAAAAACTGTTTTTT.